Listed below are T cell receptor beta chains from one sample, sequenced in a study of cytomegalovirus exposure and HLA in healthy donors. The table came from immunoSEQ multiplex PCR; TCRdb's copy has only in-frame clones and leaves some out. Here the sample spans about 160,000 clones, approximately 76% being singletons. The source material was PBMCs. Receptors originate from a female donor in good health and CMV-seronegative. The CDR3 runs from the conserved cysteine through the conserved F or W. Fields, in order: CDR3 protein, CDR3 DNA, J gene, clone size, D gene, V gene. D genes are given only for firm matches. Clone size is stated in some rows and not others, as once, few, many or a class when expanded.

CASSYSTGSGRYGYTF,TGTGCCAGCAGTTACTCGACAGGGTCCGGTCGGTATGGCTACACCTTC,TRBJ1-2,NA,TRBD1,TRBV6-5
CASSVTSGGAVAYEQYF,TGTGCCAGCAGCGTCACTAGCGGGGGGGCCGTAGCCTACGAGCAGTACTTC,TRBJ2-7,once,TRBD2,TRBV9
CASSSRGGGRESNTGELFF,TGTGCCAGCAGCTCGAGGGGTGGCGGGAGAGAATCGAACACCGGGGAGCTGTTTTTT,TRBJ2-2,NA,TRBD2,TRBV7-8
CASSNRWGYTF,TGTGCCAGCAGTAACAGATGGGGCTACACCTTC,TRBJ1-2,once,NA,TRBV25-1
CASSSLLANTDTQYF,TGTGCCAGCAGTTCCCTACTAGCGAACACAGATACGCAGTATTTT,TRBJ2-3,NA,TRBD2,TRBV6-5
CATAEGTLNTDTQYF,TGCGCCACCGCAGAGGGGACTTTGAACACAGATACGCAGTATTTT,TRBJ2-3,few,NA,TRBV10-2
CASSIGASGSPDTQYF,TGTGCCAGTAGTATTGGTGCTAGCGGGAGCCCAGATACGCAGTATTTT,TRBJ2-3,NA,TRBD2,TRBV19
CAKSGGEYNEQFF,TGTGCCAAATCCGGGGGAGAGTACAATGAGCAGTTCTTC,TRBJ2-1,NA,NA,TRBV2
CASSGTGLVDTQYF,TGCGCCAGCAGTGGGACAGGGTTAGTTGATACGCAGTATTTT,TRBJ2-3,NA,TRBD1,TRBV10-1
CASSLLAETQYF,TGTGCCAGCAGCTTGTTGGCAGAGACCCAGTACTTC,TRBJ2-5,NA,NA,TRBV5-6
CASSPGGFAGGRPQQETQYF,TGTGCCAGCAGCCCGGGGGGTTTTGCGGGGGGTCGACCTCAACAAGAGACCCAGTACTTC,TRBJ2-5,NA,TRBD2,TRBV5-4
CASSPATGKSNGYTF,TGCGCCAGCAGCCCCGCAACAGGGAAATCTAACGGCTACACCTTC,TRBJ1-2,few,NA,TRBV5-1
CASSPPSNTGELFF,TGTGCCAGCAGCCCCCCATCGAACACCGGGGAGCTGTTTTTT,TRBJ2-2,NA,NA,TRBV9
CASSPGGTSLFNEKLFF,TGCGCCAGCAGCCCAGGGGGGACCAGCCTTTTTAATGAAAAACTGTTTTTT,TRBJ1-4,few,TRBD1,TRBV5-1
CASSQFATGEGNQPQHF,TGCGCCAGCAGCCAGTTCGCGACAGGGGAGGGCAATCAGCCCCAGCATTTT,TRBJ1-5,NA,TRBD1,TRBV4-1
CASRYYAPVGSEQFF,TGTGCCAGCAGATACTACGCGCCGGTGGGGAGTGAGCAGTTCTTC,TRBJ2-1,NA,NA,TRBV5-4
CASSSQGPGTQYF,TGTGCCAGCAGCTCGCAGGGCCCAGGGACCCAGTACTTC,TRBJ2-5,NA,NA,TRBV5-4
CASSDTGTGGYEQYF,TGTGCCAGCAGTGATACCGGGACAGGGGGATACGAGCAGTACTTC,TRBJ2-7,NA,TRBD1,TRBV25-1
CASSLESGRGNTEAFF,TGTGCCAGCAGCTTAGAATCAGGCAGGGGGAACACTGAAGCTTTCTTT,TRBJ1-1,NA,NA,TRBV7-2
CASRGWYTEAFF,TGTGCCAGTAGGGGTTGGTACACTGAAGCTTTCTTT,TRBJ1-1,NA,NA,TRBV6-5
CASSLGAGEGYEQYF,TGTGCCAGCAGCTTAGGGGCGGGGGAGGGATACGAGCAGTACTTC,TRBJ2-7,few,TRBD2,TRBV7-9
CASSLGPGIMNTEAFF,TGTGCCAGCAGCTTAGGTCCAGGAATCATGAACACTGAAGCTTTCTTT,TRBJ1-1,NA,NA,TRBV11-3
CASSLELALTYEQYF,TGCGCCAGCAGCTTGGAGCTAGCCCTTACCTACGAGCAGTACTTC,TRBJ2-7,NA,NA,TRBV5-1
CASSQGGDLEQYF,TGTGCCAGCAGCCAAGGGGGGGACCTCGAGCAGTACTTC,TRBJ2-7,NA,NA,TRBV14
CASSGLSGAYNEQFF,TGTGCCAGCAGTGGGCTTTCGGGAGCATACAATGAGCAGTTCTTC,TRBJ2-1,NA,NA,TRBV2
CASSLVGDTEAFF,TGTGCCAGCAGTTTGGTAGGGGACACTGAAGCTTTCTTT,TRBJ1-1,NA,NA,TRBV27
CASSFNVGSSNQPQHF,TGTGCCAGTAGTTTTAACGTGGGGAGCAGCAATCAGCCCCAGCATTTT,TRBJ1-5,NA,NA,TRBV19
CASSLAGLNTGELFF,TGTGCCAGCAGCTTAGCCGGACTGAACACCGGGGAGCTGTTTTTT,TRBJ2-2,few,NA,TRBV7-9
CAWTGGNWGTDTQYF,TGTGCCTGGACAGGGGGTAACTGGGGGACAGATACGCAGTATTTT,TRBJ2-3,NA,TRBD1,TRBV30
CASSVGGGTYNEQFF,TGTGCCAGCAGCGTAGGGGGGGGTACCTACAATGAGCAGTTCTTC,TRBJ2-1,NA,TRBD2,TRBV9
CASSQLGTGDGETQYF,TGTGCCAGCAGTCAACTTGGGACAGGGGATGGAGAGACCCAGTACTTC,TRBJ2-5,NA,TRBD1,TRBV28
CASSPAGSYGYTF,TGTGCCAGCTCACCGGCAGGATCCTATGGCTACACCTTC,TRBJ1-2,once,NA,TRBV18